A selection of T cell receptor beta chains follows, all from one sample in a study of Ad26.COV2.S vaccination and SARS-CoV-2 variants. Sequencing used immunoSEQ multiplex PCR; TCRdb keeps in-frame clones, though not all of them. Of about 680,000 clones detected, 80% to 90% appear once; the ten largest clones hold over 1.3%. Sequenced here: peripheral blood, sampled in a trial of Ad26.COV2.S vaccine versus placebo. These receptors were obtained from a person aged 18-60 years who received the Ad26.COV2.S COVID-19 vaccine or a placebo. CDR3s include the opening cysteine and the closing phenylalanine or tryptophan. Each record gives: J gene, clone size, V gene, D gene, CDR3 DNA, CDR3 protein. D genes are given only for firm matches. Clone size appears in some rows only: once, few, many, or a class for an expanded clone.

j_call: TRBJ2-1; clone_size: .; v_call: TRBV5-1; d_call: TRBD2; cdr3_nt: TGCGCCAGCAGCCGACTAGCGGCCAGCTCCTACAATGAGCAGTTCTTC; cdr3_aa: CASSRLAASSYNEQFF
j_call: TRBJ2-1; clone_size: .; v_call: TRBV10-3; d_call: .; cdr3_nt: TGTGCCATCTCAGGCACTGTGGAGGCCTACAATGAGCAGTTCTTC; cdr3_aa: CAISGTVEAYNEQFF
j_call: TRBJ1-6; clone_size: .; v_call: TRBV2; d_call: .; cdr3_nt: TGTGCCAGCAGACCTCAACATCTCCTTAATTCACCCCTCCACTTT; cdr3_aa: CASRPQHLLNSPLHF
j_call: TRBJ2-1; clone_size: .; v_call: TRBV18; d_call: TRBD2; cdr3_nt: TGTGCCAGCACCAGCGGGGTTGAGCAGTTCTTC; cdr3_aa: CASTSGVEQFF
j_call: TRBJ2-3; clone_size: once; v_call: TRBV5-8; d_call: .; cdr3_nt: TGTGCCAGCTGGCCCGGAGTTTACACAGATACGCAGTATTTT; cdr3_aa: CASWPGVYTDTQYF
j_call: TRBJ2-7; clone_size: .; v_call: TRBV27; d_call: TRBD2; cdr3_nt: TGTGCCAGCAGTTCTCGGGGGGGTTCCGAGCAGTACTTC; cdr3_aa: CASSSRGGSEQYF
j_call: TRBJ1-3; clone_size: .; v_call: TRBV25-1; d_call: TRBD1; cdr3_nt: TGTGCCACGAGGGGACAGGGATCCAACACCATATATTTT; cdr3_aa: CATRGQGSNTIYF
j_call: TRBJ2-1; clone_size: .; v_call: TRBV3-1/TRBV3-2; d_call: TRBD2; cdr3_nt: TGTGCCAGCAGCCATGGACTAGCGGGTACTAGCTCCTACAATGAGCAGTTCTTC; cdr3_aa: CASSHGLAGTSSYNEQFF
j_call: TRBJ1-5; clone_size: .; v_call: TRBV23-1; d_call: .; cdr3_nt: TGCGCCAGCAGTCAATCGGTAACAGGGCCCCAGCCCCAGCATTTT; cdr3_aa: CASSQSVTGPQPQHF
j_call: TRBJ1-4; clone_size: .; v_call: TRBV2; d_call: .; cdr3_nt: TGTGCCAGCAGTGAAGTCCTCCACGGGGGTGAAAAACTGTTTTTT; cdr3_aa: CASSEVLHGGEKLFF
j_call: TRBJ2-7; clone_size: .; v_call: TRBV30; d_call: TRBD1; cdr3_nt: TGTGCCTGGAGTGTATCAGGGGGCGCCTACGAGCAGTACTTC; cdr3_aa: CAWSVSGGAYEQYF
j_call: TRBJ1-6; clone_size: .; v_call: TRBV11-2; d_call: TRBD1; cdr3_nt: TGTGCCAGCAGCCAAAGGACAGGGGATTCACCCCTCCACTTT; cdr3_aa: CASSQRTGDSPLHF
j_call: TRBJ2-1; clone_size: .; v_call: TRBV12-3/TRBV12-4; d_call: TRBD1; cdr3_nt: TGTGCCAGCAGCCATCAGGGGGCCGAGTTCTTC; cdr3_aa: CASSHQGAEFF
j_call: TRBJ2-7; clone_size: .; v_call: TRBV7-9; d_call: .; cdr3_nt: TGTGCCAGCAGCTTAGATCGGGAGATGGCCGAGCAGTACTTC; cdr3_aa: CASSLDREMAEQYF
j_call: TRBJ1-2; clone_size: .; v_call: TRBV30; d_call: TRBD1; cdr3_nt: TGTGCCTGCTTCAGGGACAGAGAGACAACCTATGGCTACACCTTC; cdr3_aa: CACFRDRETTYGYTF
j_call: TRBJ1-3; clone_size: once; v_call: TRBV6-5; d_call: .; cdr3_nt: TGTGCCAGCAGCGCCGGACCCTTAACCGGTAACACCATATATTTT; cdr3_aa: CASSAGPLTGNTIYF
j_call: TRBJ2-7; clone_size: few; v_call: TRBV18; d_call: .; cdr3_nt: TGTGCCAGCTCACCTCCGGTTACCCGGCGCGAGCAGTACTTC; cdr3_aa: CASSPPVTRREQYF
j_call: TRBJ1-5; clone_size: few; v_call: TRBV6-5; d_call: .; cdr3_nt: TGTGCCAGCAGGGGCAGAACCTATCAGCCCCAGCATTTT; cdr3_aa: CASRGRTYQPQHF
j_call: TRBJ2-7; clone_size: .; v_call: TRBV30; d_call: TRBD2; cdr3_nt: TGTGCCTATCTCCCAACGTACAGTTTTGGCGGGGGGGTCGACGAGCAGTACTTC; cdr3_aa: CAYLPTYSFGGGVDEQYF
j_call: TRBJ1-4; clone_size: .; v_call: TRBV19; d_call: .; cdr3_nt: TGTGCCAGTAGTATGGCAACAGCGGCTAATGAAAAACTGTTTTTT; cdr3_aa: CASSMATAANEKLFF
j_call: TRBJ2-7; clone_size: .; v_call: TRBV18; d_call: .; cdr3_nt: TGTGCCAGCTCACCAGGGCCTTACTCCTACGAGCAGTACTTC; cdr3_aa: CASSPGPYSYEQYF
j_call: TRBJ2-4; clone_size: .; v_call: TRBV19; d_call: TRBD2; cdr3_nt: TGTGCCAGTAGCCGTACTAGCGGGAGTCGGAACATTCAGTACTTC; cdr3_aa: CASSRTSGSRNIQYF
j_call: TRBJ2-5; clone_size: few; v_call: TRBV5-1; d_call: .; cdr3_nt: TGCGCCAGCAGCCGGGCCAGGGAAGAGACCCAGTACTTC; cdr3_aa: CASSRAREETQYF
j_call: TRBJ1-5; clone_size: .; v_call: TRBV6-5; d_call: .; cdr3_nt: TGTGCCAGCAGGACAGAGTTCTCGCAGCCCCAGCATTTT; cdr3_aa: CASRTEFSQPQHF
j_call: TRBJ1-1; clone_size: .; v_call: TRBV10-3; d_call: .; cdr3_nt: TGTGCCATCAGTGAGGCGACCTCTGAAGCTTTCTTT; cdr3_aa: CAISEATSEAFF
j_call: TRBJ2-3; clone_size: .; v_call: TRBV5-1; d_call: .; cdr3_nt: TGCGCCAGCAGCTGGATAAGGGCCGCAGATACGCAGTATTTT; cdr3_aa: CASSWIRAADTQYF
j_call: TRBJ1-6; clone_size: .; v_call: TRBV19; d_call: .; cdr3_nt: TGTGCCAGTACCACGGGACGGGCGGGGAATTCACCCCTCCACTTT; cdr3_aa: CASTTGRAGNSPLHF
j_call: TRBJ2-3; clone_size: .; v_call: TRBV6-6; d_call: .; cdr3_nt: TGTGCCAGCAGTTCGCGGGACAAAAGCACAGATACGCAGTATTTT; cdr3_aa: CASSSRDKSTDTQYF
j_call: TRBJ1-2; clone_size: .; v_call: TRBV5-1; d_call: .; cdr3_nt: TGCGCCAGCAGCGCCCTGCCAGGGTCATATGGCTACACCTTC; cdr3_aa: CASSALPGSYGYTF
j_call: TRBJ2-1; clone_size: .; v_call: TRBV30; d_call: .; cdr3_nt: TGTGCCTGGGGGACCGGGCCCGGTGAGCAGTTCTTC; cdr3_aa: CAWGTGPGEQFF
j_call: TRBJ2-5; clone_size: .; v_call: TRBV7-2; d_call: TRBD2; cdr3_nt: TGTGCCAGCAGCTTATTCCTGCGGGGGGGCCGGGAGACCCAGTACTTC; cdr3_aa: CASSLFLRGGRETQYF
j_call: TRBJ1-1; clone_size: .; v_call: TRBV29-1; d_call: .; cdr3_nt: TGCAGCGTTGCCCCTAGACAGCAGATGAACACTGAAGCTTTCTTT; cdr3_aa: CSVAPRQQMNTEAFF
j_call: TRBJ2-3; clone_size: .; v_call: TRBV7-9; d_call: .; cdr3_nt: TGTGCCAGCAGCTTTGGTGGGCGTGAGCTGGATACGCAGTATTTT; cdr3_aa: CASSFGGRELDTQYF
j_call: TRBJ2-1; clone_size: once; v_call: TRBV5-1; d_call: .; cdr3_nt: TGCGCCAGCAGCACCCTGACTATCGGCGATGAGCAGTTCTTC; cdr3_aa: CASSTLTIGDEQFF
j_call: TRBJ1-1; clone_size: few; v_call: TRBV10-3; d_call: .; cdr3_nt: TGTGCCATCAGTCCGGGAAAGGGCAACATGAACACTGAAGCTTTCTTT; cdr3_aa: CAISPGKGNMNTEAFF
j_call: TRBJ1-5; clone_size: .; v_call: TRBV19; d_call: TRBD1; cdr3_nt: TGTGCCAGTACCCCCGGGACAGGGAACAATCAGCCCCAGCATTTT; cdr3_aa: CASTPGTGNNQPQHF
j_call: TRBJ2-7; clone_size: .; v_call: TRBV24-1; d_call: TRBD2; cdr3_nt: TGTGCCACCAGTGATCTAGCGGGTATTACCTACGAGCAGTACTTC; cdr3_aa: CATSDLAGITYEQYF
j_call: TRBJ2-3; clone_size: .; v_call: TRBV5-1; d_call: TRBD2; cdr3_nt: TGCGCCAGCAGCAGTTATCCGCGGGAGGCGGGATTTGATACGCAGTATTTT; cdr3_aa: CASSSYPREAGFDTQYF
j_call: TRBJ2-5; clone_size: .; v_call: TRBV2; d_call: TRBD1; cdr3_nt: TGTGCCAGTAGGGGGCGTGTGACCCAGTACTTC; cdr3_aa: CASRGRVTQYF
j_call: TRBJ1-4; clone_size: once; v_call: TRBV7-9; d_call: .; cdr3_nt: TGTGCCCCCGGGGAGTCGAGGGAAAAACTGTTTTTT; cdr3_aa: CAPGESREKLFF
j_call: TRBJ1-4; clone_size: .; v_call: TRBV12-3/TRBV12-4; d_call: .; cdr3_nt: TGTGCCAGCAGACAACAGGAAAAACTGTTTTTT; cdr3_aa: CASRQQEKLFF
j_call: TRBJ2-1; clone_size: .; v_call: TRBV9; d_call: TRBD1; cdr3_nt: TGTGCCAGCAGCGTAGCTGGACAGGGGTACAATGAGCAGTTCTTC; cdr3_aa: CASSVAGQGYNEQFF
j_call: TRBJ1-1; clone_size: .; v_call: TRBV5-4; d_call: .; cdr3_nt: TGTGCCAGCACCTACACCCATAACACTGAAGCTTTCTTT; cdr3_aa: CASTYTHNTEAFF
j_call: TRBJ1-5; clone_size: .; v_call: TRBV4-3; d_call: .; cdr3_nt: TGCGCCAGCAGCCAAGGGGCAGCCTATAGCAATCAGCCCCAGCATTTT; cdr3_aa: CASSQGAAYSNQPQHF
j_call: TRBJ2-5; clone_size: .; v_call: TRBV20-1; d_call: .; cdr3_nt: TGCAGTGCTAGAAGGGGAGAGACCCAGTACTTC; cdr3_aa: CSARRGETQYF
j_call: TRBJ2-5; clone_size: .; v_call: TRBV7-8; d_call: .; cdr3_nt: TGTGCCAGCAGCTTAGAGCGGTATAAGTACTTC; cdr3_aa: CASSLERYKYF
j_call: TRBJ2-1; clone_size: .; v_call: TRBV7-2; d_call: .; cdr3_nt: TGTGCCAGCAGCCCCCGAGGAGCTTCCTCGAGGAATGAGCAGTTCTTC; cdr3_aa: CASSPRGASSRNEQFF
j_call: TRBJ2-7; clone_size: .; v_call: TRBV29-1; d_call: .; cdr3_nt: TGCAGCGTCCGGGACGGGGGCTACGAGCAGTACTTC; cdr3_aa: CSVRDGGYEQYF
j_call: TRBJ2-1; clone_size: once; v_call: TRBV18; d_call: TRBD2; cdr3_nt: TGTGCCAGCTCACCACCGAAGACTAGCGGGGGGGCCGATGAGCAGTTCTTC; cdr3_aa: CASSPPKTSGGADEQFF
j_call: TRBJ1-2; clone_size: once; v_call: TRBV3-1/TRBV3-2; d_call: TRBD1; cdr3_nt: TGTGCCAGCTTGAAAACAGGGACAGGGGGCCTCTATGGCTACACCTTC; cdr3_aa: CASLKTGTGGLYGYTF
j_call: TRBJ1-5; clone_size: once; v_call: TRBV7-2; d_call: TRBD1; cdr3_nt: TGTGCCAGCAGCTTAGTGGGACAGTATAGCAATCAGCCCCAGCATTTT; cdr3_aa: CASSLVGQYSNQPQHF
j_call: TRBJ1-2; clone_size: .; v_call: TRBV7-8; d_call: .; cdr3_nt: TGTGCCAGCAGCCAAGAGAGGACAGCCTATGGCTACACCTTC; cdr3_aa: CASSQERTAYGYTF
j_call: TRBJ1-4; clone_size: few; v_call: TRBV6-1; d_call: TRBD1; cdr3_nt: TGTGCCAGCAGTGAAGGACAGGGGGCTTTTGAAAAACTGTTTTTT; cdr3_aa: CASSEGQGAFEKLFF
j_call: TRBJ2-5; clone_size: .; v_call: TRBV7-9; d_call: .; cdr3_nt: TGTGCCAGCAGCTTTCAGGGTGGGAAGGAGACCCAGTACTTC; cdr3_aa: CASSFQGGKETQYF
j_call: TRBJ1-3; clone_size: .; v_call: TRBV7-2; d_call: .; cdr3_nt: TGTGCCAGCAGCCCCCACCGGGGGGGATCCGGAAACACCATATATTTT; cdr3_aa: CASSPHRGGSGNTIYF
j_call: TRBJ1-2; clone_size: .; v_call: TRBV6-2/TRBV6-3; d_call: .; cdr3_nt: TGTGCCAGCAGTTACTCGAGCCTGTTTCCGGGACAACGGAGAGGCGGCTATGGCTACACCTTC; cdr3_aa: CASSYSSLFPGQRRGGYGYTF
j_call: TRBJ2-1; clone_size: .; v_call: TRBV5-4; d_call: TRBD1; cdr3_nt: TGTGCCAGCAGCCCACCGGGACAGGGGATTTACAATGAGCAGTTCTTC; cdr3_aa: CASSPPGQGIYNEQFF
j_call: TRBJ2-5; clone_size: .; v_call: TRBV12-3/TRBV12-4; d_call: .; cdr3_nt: TGTGCCAGCAGCCGGGACCCGGAGACCCAGTACTTC; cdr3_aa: CASSRDPETQYF
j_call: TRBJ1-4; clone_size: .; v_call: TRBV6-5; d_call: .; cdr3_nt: TGTGCCAGCAGCCAGTCCCAGGCCAGGGAAAAACTGTTTTTT; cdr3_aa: CASSQSQAREKLFF